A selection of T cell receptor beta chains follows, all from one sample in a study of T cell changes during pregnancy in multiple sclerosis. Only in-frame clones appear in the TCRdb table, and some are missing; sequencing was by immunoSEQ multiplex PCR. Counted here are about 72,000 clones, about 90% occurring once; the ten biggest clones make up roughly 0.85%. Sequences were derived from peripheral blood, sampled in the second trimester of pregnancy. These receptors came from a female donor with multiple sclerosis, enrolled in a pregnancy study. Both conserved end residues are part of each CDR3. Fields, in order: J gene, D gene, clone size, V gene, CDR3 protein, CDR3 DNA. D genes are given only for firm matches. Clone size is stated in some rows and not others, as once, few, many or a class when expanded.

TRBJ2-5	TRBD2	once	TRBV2	CASSVGSGGAQYF	TGTGCCAGCAGTGTGGGTAGCGGGGGAGCCCAGTACTTC
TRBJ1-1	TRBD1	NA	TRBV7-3	CASKAQVGQGEAFF	TGTGCCAGTAAAGCCCAAGTGGGACAGGGGGAAGCTTTCTTT
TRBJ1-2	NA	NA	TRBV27	CASSGEAGYTF	TGTGCCAGCAGTGGCGAGGCTGGCTACACCTTC
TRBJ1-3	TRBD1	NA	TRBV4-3	CASSQTPTGSGNTIYF	TGCGCCAGCAGCCAGACCCCGACAGGGTCTGGAAACACCATATATTTT
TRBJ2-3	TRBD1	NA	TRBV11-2	CASSLEGTADTQYF	TGTGCCAGCAGCTTAGAGGGGACAGCAGATACGCAGTATTTT
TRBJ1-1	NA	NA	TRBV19	CASSISQGWDTEAFF	TGTGCCAGTAGCATCTCTCAGGGATGGGACACTGAAGCTTTCTTT
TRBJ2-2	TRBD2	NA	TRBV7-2	CASSSRVAGGFANTGELFF	TGTGCCAGCAGCTCCCGTGTAGCGGGGGGCTTCGCGAACACCGGGGAGCTGTTTTTT
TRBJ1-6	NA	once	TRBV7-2	CASSFRGGGSPLHF	TGTGCCAGCAGCTTCCGAGGGGGTGGGTCACCCCTCCACTTT
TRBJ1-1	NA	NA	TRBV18	CASSPLEASRTEAFF	TGTGCCAGCTCACCTCTGGAGGCTTCGCGGACTGAAGCTTTCTTT
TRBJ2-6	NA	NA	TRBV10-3	CAINEGTSSGANVLTF	TGTGCCATCAACGAGGGAACCTCCTCTGGGGCCAACGTCCTGACTTTC
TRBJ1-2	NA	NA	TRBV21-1	CASSKELQGVGYGYTF	TGTGCCAGCAGCAAAGAGCTACAAGGGGTGGGCTATGGCTACACCTTC
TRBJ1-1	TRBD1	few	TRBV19	CASSMDRRLFF	TGTGCCAGTAGTATGGACAGGAGGCTTTTCTTT
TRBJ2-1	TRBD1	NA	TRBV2	CALQGSSYNEQFF	TGTGCCCTACAGGGGAGCTCCTACAATGAGCAGTTCTTC
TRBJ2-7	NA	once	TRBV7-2	CASSLVAGALSYEQYF	TGTGCCAGCAGCTTAGTGGCAGGGGCTCTATCCTACGAGCAGTACTTC
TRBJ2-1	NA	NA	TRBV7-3	CASSLDGQPYDEQFF	TGTGCCAGCAGCTTAGATGGGCAGCCGTACGATGAGCAGTTCTTC
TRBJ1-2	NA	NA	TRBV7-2	CAISGVNYGYTF	TGTGCCATCTCAGGGGTTAACTATGGCTACACCTTC
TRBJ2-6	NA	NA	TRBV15	CATSRGQGGHSGANVLTF	TGTGCCACCAGCAGAGGGCAGGGGGGTCACTCTGGGGCCAACGTCCTGACTTTC
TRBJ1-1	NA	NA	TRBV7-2	CASSQGVTEAFF	TGTGCCAGCAGCCAAGGGGTTACTGAAGCTTTCTTT
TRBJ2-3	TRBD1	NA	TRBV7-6	CASSQQGGGGTDTQYF	TGTGCCAGCAGCCAACAGGGGGGTGGAGGCACAGATACGCAGTATTTT
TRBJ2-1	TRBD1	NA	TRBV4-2	CASSQWVPGQGYHNEQFF	TGTGCCAGCAGCCAGTGGGTCCCGGGACAGGGATACCACAATGAGCAGTTCTTC
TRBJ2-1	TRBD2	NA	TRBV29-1	CSVSGLAAYNEQFF	TGCAGCGTTTCGGGACTAGCGGCCTACAATGAGCAGTTCTTC
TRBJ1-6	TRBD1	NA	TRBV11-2	CASSPRTGMYSPLHF	TGTGCCAGCAGCCCCCGGACAGGGATGTATTCACCCCTCCACTTT
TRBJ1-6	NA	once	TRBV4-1	CASSQGSSYNSPLHF	TGCGCCAGCAGCCAGGGCAGCTCCTATAATTCACCCCTCCACTTT
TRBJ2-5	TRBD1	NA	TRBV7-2	CASSRVGGGETQYF	TGTGCCAGCAGCCGAGTAGGGGGCGGAGAGACCCAGTACTTC
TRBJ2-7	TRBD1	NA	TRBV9	CASSVGQGRREQYF	TGTGCCAGCAGCGTAGGACAGGGAAGAAGGGAGCAGTACTTC
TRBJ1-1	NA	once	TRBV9	CASSVMEKTEAFF	TGTGCCAGCAGCGTGATGGAGAAGACTGAAGCTTTCTTT
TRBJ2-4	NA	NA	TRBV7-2	CASSPGGGNIQYF	TGTGCCAGCAGCCCTGGGGGCGGTAACATTCAGTACTTC
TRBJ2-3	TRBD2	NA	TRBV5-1	CASSRGLAGSSTDTQYF	TGCGCCAGCAGCCGAGGACTAGCGGGGTCTAGCACAGATACGCAGTATTTT
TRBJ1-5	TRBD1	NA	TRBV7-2	CASSLGTGGNQPQHF	TGTGCCAGCAGCTTAGGGACAGGGGGCAATCAGCCCCAGCATTTT
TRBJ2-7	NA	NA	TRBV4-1	CASSQVSLSSYEQYF	TGCGCCAGCAGCCAAGTATCACTTAGCTCCTACGAGCAGTACTTC
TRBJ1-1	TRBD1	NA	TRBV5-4	CASSKGPGQANTEAFF	TGTGCCAGCAGCAAGGGCCCGGGACAGGCGAACACTGAAGCTTTCTTT
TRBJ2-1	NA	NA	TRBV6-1	CASSGGLYNEQFF	TGTGCCAGCAGTGGGGGGCTCTACAATGAGCAGTTCTTC
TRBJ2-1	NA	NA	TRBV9	CASSPQASAYNEQFF	TGTGCCAGCAGCCCCCAGGCTTCGGCCTACAATGAGCAGTTCTTC
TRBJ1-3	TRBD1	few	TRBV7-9	CASSHNPGQGPNTIYF	TGTGCCAGCAGCCATAACCCGGGACAGGGACCTAACACCATATATTTT
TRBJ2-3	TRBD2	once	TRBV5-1	CASSSLSGDGDTQYF	TGCGCCAGCAGCTCATTGAGCGGGGACGGAGATACGCAGTATTTT
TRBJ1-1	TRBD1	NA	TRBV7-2	CASSLGQGTEAFF	TGTGCCAGCAGCTTAGGACAGGGCACTGAAGCTTTCTTT
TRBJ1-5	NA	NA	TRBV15	CATSSYRGNQPQHF	TGTGCCACCAGCAGCTACAGGGGCAATCAGCCCCAGCATTTT
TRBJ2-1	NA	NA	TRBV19	CASRIRDSPYNEQFF	TGTGCCAGTCGGATCCGGGACTCCCCCTACAATGAGCAGTTCTTC
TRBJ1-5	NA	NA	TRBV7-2	CASGYQGTQPQHF	TGTGCCAGCGGCTACCAGGGGACTCAGCCCCAGCATTTT
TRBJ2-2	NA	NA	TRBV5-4	CASSPRGAGNTGELFF	TGTGCCAGCAGCCCTCGGGGGGCAGGGAACACCGGGGAGCTGTTTTTT
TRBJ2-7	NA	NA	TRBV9	CASSVAGTSYEQYF	TGTGCCAGCAGCGTAGCCGGGACTTCCTACGAGCAGTACTTC
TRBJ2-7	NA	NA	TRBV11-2	CASSWTDRTYEQYF	TGTGCCAGCAGCTGGACAGATCGTACCTACGAGCAGTACTTC
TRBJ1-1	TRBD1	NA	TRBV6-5	CASSYEGAGTEAFF	TGTGCCAGCAGTTACGAGGGGGCCGGCACTGAAGCTTTCTTT